This TCR beta chain comes out of a study of shared clonotypes between healthy human individuals. Findings and caveats of the study: The study generally estimated greater richness for naive than memory subsets.

To note about this clone: What it binds is not known.

This CDR3 has 13 amino acids. The V gene's germline CDR1 is PRHDT and CDR2 FYEKMQ (reference sequence). The V end lost 1 base, the J end lost 2 bases, and 5 bases lay between the germline ends. HIV-negative, healthy adults without recent acute infections or vaccinations were the donors. Generated by immunoSEQ multiplex PCR, the TCRdb table keeps only in-frame clones and is missing some. The table has approximately 320,000 clones, about nine tenths seen once. The receptor comes from a young man in good health. The material sequenced was memory CD8+ T cells sorted from blood. Noted subset: CD45RO+ cells pooled with CCR7-negative TemRA cells. This chain uses TRBV13 with TRBJ2-5; D gene uncertain. The CDR3 loop reads CASSLAEQETQYF. As DNA, the CDR3 is TGTGCCAGCAGCTTAGCCGAGCAAGAGACCCAGTACTTC. The entire variable domain, with the rest obtained from reference TRBV13 and TRBJ2-5, is as follows: AAGVIQSPRHLIKEKRETATLKCYPIPRHDTVYWYQQGPGQDPQFLISFYEKMQSDKGSIPDRFSAQQFSDYHSELNMSSLELGDSALYFCASSLAEQETQYFGPGTRLLVL.